The 2 T cell receptor beta chains given below trace back to one sample, sequenced in a study of T cell changes during pregnancy in multiple sclerosis. Sequenced by immunoSEQ multiplex PCR; TCRdb stores in-frame clones only, minus some. This table has 40,000 to 50,000 clones, around 94% appearing once. Sequencing used CD4+ T cells from peripheral blood mononuclear cells, obtained in the first trimester of pregnancy. The source of these receptors is a female donor with multiple sclerosis, enrolled in a pregnancy study.

This rearrangement joins TRBV7-9 to TRBJ1-1; D is possibly TRBD1 (5 bases). The CDR3 covers 14 residues. Germline-derived CDR1 and CDR2 are SEHNR and FQNEAQ (reference sequence). V lost 1 base and J 3 bases, leaving 9 bases between the germline ends. CDR3 bases: TGTGCCAGCAGCTTAGGTGGGGCTGACACTGAAGCTTTCTTT. Its protein is CASSLGGADTEAFF.

The gene calls are TRBV27 and TRBJ1-6, with D perhaps TRBD1 (5 bases). The V gene lost 1 base and the J gene lost 10 bases, with 11 bases spanning the gap. CDR3 length: 14 residues. CDR1 and CDR2 from the germline V gene are MNHEY and SMNVEV (reference sequence). The CDR3, as DNA: TGTGCCAGCAGTTTATTCTCAGGGTCCTCACCCCTCCACTTT. It is translated as CASSLFSGSSPLHF.